This is a list of T cell receptor beta chains from one sample in a study of blood T cell repertoires in COVID-19. Using immunoSEQ multiplex PCR, the repertoire was profiled, and TCRdb retains in-frame clones only, with some absent. The repertoire holds some 110,000 clones, with over 70% as singletons. Sample: peripheral blood. These receptor sequences come from a woman aged 65 to 85 with acute or convalescent COVID-19. Both conserved end residues are part of each CDR3. The D gene is left open where the match is weak. Clone size is given for some rows only: seen once, a few or many times, or a class if the clone is expanded.

d_gene,abundance,v_gene,len,j_gene,CDR3nt,CDR3aa
.,few,TRBV14,13,TRBJ1-1,TGTGCCAGCAGCCAAGGGGCGAACACTGAAGCTTTCTTT,CASSQGANTEAFF
TRBD2,once,TRBV3-1/TRBV3-2,17,TRBJ2-7,TGTGCCAGCAGCCAGCCCCTAGCGGGGCCCGTCTCCTACGAGCAGTACTTC,CASSQPLAGPVSYEQYF
.,.,TRBV5-1,15,TRBJ2-2,TGCGCCAGCAGCTTGGTCGGGGGGCAAGCCGGGGAGCTGTTTTTT,CASSLVGGQAGELFF
.,.,TRBV5-4,15,TRBJ2-7,TGTGCCAGCAGCTTGGTGGGTTCAACGGGCTACGAGCAGTACTTC,CASSLVGSTGYEQYF
.,.,TRBV5-4,14,TRBJ1-3,TGTGCCAGCAGCGCGGACACCTTTGGAAACACCATATATTTT,CASSADTFGNTIYF
TRBD1,once,TRBV14,16,TRBJ2-3,TGTGCCAGCAGCCAAGATCGAGGGGGCCAAACAGATACGCAGTATTTT,CASSQDRGGQTDTQYF
TRBD1,.,TRBV19,14,TRBJ1-1,TGTGCCAGTAGCCGGGACAGGAGAAACACTGAAGCTTTCTTT,CASSRDRRNTEAFF
.,.,TRBV28,11,TRBJ2-3,TGTGCCAGCCAGGAGGGAGATACGCAGTATTTT,CASQEGDTQYF
.,.,TRBV5-1,14,TRBJ1-5,TGCGCCAGCAGCCCCGACAGTAACAATCAGCCCCAGCATTTT,CASSPDSNNQPQHF
TRBD1,.,TRBV6-4,14,TRBJ1-2,TGTGCCAGCTACCGGGACAGGGTGGACTATGGCTACACCTTC,CASYRDRVDYGYTF
.,.,TRBV29-1,11,TRBJ1-1,TGCAGCGTTGACCGGGGCACTGAAGCTTTCTTT,CSVDRGTEAFF
.,.,TRBV3-1/TRBV3-2,13,TRBJ1-2,TGTGCCAGCAGCCGAGACACGGACTATGGCTACACCTTC,CASSRDTDYGYTF
.,.,TRBV10-3,16,TRBJ1-2,TGTGCCATCAGTGAAGGCAGGGTTTTTCGCTCCTATGGCTACACCTTC,CAISEGRVFRSYGYTF
.,.,TRBV19,16,TRBJ2-5,TGTGCCAGTAGTATAGATCCGTCTACCTCGGCGGGGACCCAGTACTTC,CASSIDPSTSAGTQYF
.,few,TRBV7-8,14,TRBJ1-5,TGTGCCAGCAGCCTTGCGGCAGACCGTCAGCCCCAGCATTTT,CASSLAADRQPQHF
.,.,TRBV2,15,TRBJ1-1,TGTGCCAGCAGTGAACTGGGGGGATTCAACACTGAAGCTTTCTTT,CASSELGGFNTEAFF
.,.,TRBV5-1,16,TRBJ1-3,TGCGCCAGCAGCTACGATCGGGGGGTTCAACGAAACACCATATATTTT,CASSYDRGVQRNTIYF
TRBD2,.,TRBV5-8,15,TRBJ2-7,TGTGCCAGCAGCCCCGGACTAGCGGGGACCTACGAGCAGTACTTC,CASSPGLAGTYEQYF
.,.,TRBV7-2,13,TRBJ1-2,TGTGCCAGCAGCTTAGGACGGGACTATGGCTACACCTTC,CASSLGRDYGYTF
TRBD1,.,TRBV5-1,14,TRBJ2-3,TGCGCCAGCAGCTTGGGGGACAGAGGAGATACGCAGTATTTT,CASSLGDRGDTQYF
TRBD1,.,TRBV4-2,16,TRBJ2-1,TGTGCCAGCAGCCCTAACTCGGGACAGGGGAACAATGAGCAGTTCTTC,CASSPNSGQGNNEQFF
.,.,TRBV7-9,13,TRBJ1-4,TGTGCCAGTACCCGCGGTTTTAAAGAAAAACTGTTTTTT,CASTRGFKEKLFF
.,.,TRBV30,15,TRBJ2-1,TGTGCCTGGAGTGGCGGTGTCGGTGGGTACAATGAGCAGTTCTTC,CAWSGGVGGYNEQFF
.,.,TRBV2,12,TRBJ1-5,TGTGCCAGCAGTGACAGTAATCAGCCCCAGCATTTT,CASSDSNQPQHF
.,.,TRBV11-2,14,TRBJ2-1,TGTGCCAGCAGCTCCGGGACAACTTACAATGAGCAGTTCTTC,CASSSGTTYNEQFF
TRBD1,.,TRBV5-1,13,TRBJ1-1,TGCGCCAGCAGCTGGGACAGGGGGACTGAAGCTTTCTTT,CASSWDRGTEAFF
.,.,TRBV7-2,15,TRBJ1-5,TGTGCCAGCAGCTTAGCGCAGAACCGCAATCAGCCCCAGCATTTT,CASSLAQNRNQPQHF
.,.,TRBV20-1,11,TRBJ1-1,TGCAGTCCCCAGGGATATACTGAAGCTTTCTTT,CSPQGYTEAFF
TRBD1,.,TRBV4-1,16,TRBJ1-4,TGCGCCAGCAGCCAAGATCGGGGACAGGGAGGGGAAAAACTGTTTTTT,CASSQDRGQGGEKLFF
.,few,TRBV20-1,13,TRBJ1-5,TGCAGTGCTAGTACGGGGAGCAATCAGCCCCAGCATTTT,CSASTGSNQPQHF
.,.,TRBV10-2,14,TRBJ2-4,TGCGCCAGCAGTTCTGGGGGGTCCAAAAACATTCAGTACTTC,CASSSGGSKNIQYF
.,.,TRBV3-1/TRBV3-2,13,TRBJ1-5,TGTGCCAGCAGCCAAGATCTTCATCAGCCCCAGCATTTT,CASSQDLHQPQHF
.,.,TRBV6-1,14,TRBJ1-1,TGTGCCAGCAGTGATACAGTTAGAAACACTGAAGCTTTCTTT,CASSDTVRNTEAFF
.,.,TRBV5-1,14,TRBJ1-1,TGCGCCAGCAGCTTGGGCGGGGTGAACACTGAAGCTTTCTTT,CASSLGGVNTEAFF
.,.,TRBV2,13,TRBJ2-4,TGTGCCAGCATGGCCGGAGTAGAAAACATTCAGTACTTC,CASMAGVENIQYF
TRBD1,.,TRBV5-1,14,TRBJ1-4,TGCGCCAGCAGCTCGGACAGGGTTAGTGAAAAACTGTTTTTT,CASSSDRVSEKLFF
TRBD2,.,TRBV13,15,TRBJ2-2,TGTGCCAGCAGCTTAGGCCGGGGGGACACCGGGGAGCTGTTTTTT,CASSLGRGDTGELFF
TRBD1,.,TRBV7-9,16,TRBJ1-1,TGTGCCAGCAGCCGTGGGACAGGGAGGGTGAACACTGAAGCTTTCTTT,CASSRGTGRVNTEAFF
TRBD1,few,TRBV6-5,13,TRBJ1-5,TGTGCCAGCAGCGTGGACAGGCGGCGGCCCCAGCATTTT,CASSVDRRRPQHF
.,.,TRBV4-1,15,TRBJ1-2,TGCGCCAGCAGCCAAGATTTGGCAGGTTTCTATGGCTACACCTTC,CASSQDLAGFYGYTF
TRBD1,.,TRBV24-1,14,TRBJ1-1,TGTGCCACCAGATCCCCAGGGGGGATCACTGAAGCTTTCTTT,CATRSPGGITEAFF
.,.,TRBV19,17,TRBJ1-4,TGTGCCAGTAGTATACCTGCGCCGCAGGTTGCGATCCAAAAACTGTTTTTT,CASSIPAPQVAIQKLFF
TRBD2,once,TRBV24-1,13,TRBJ2-1,TGTGCCACCGGGACTACCTCCTACAATGAGCAGTTCTTC,CATGTTSYNEQFF
TRBD2,.,TRBV6-5,15,TRBJ2-7,TGTGCCAGCACCCTAACCAGTCGGGGGGGCCACGAGCAGTACTTC,CASTLTSRGGHEQYF
.,.,TRBV9,15,TRBJ2-5,TGTGCCAGCAGCGGAGGGGGGGCCGACGAAGAGACCCAGTACTTC,CASSGGGADEETQYF
.,.,TRBV7-9,15,TRBJ2-3,TGTGCCAGCAGCTTAGGCGGGATCGGGTCAGATACGCAGTATTTT,CASSLGGIGSDTQYF
.,.,TRBV5-1,14,TRBJ2-2,TGCGCCAGCAGCTTAGGGGTAGACACCGGGGAGCTGTTTTTT,CASSLGVDTGELFF
.,.,TRBV7-8,13,TRBJ1-1,TGTGCCAGCAGCTTTTCCACTAACACTGAAGCTTTCTTT,CASSFSTNTEAFF
.,.,TRBV12-3/TRBV12-4,12,TRBJ2-3,TGTGCCAGCAGTTTTAACTCAGATACGCAGTATTTT,CASSFNSDTQYF
.,few,TRBV19,13,TRBJ1-1,TGTGCCAGTAGTCCCGTTTTGAACACTGAAGCTTTCTTT,CASSPVLNTEAFF
.,once,TRBV5-6,14,TRBJ1-1,TGTGCCAGCAGCGCCTTTGGGGCGAACACTGAAGCTTTCTTT,CASSAFGANTEAFF
.,.,TRBV6-1,14,TRBJ2-1,TGTGCCAGCAGTGAAAGGCCAGGGTCGGGTGAGCAGTTCTTC,CASSERPGSGEQFF
.,.,TRBV7-6,14,TRBJ1-1,TGTGCCAGCAGCTCGCCCAACTTGTACACTGAAGCTTTCTTT,CASSSPNLYTEAFF